This is a list of T cell receptor beta chains from one sample in a study. TCRdb re-called the reads through MiXCR, storing one row per CDR3 protein. Of about 16,000 distinct CDR3 sequences in the sample, about 30% were seen once. The source material was blood. These receptors all come from a human donor. The CDR3 runs from the conserved cysteine through the conserved F or W. A D gene is named only where the DNA matches it firmly. Expanded clones are given a class, and other clones once, few, many or no size at all.

CDR3nt: TGCAGCGTTGAAGATCCAGGGACCTACGAGCAGTACTTC
CDR3aa: CSVEDPGTYEQYF
abundance: medium-sized
len: 13
v_gene: TRBV29-1
j_gene: TRBJ2-7
d_gene: .

CDR3nt: TGTGCCAGCAGCCAAGCAGACAGGACCCTTCCAATACCGGGGTCTAACAATGAGCAGTTCTTC
CDR3aa: CASSQADRTLPIPGSNNEQFF
abundance: many
len: 21
v_gene: TRBV4-2
j_gene: TRBJ2-1
d_gene: .

CDR3nt: TGCGCCAGCAGCCAAGGGGTCACAGGGTTTTATGGCTACACCTTC
CDR3aa: CASSQGVTGFYGYTF
abundance: many
len: 15
v_gene: TRBV4-3
j_gene: TRBJ1-2
d_gene: .

CDR3nt: TGTGCCAGCAGCCACTCAAGCACAGGGAATAATTCACCCCTCCACTTT
CDR3aa: CASSHSSTGNNSPLHF
abundance: many
len: 16
v_gene: TRBV4-2
j_gene: TRBJ1-6
d_gene: .

CDR3nt: TGCAGCGCTTGGGGACAGGGAAACACCATATATTTT
CDR3aa: CSAWGQGNTIYF
abundance: many
len: 12
v_gene: TRBV29-1
j_gene: TRBJ1-3
d_gene: TRBD1

CDR3nt: TGTGCCTGGAGGACCTCCAACACTGAAGCTTTCTTT
CDR3aa: CAWRTSNTEAFF
abundance: many
len: 12
v_gene: TRBV30
j_gene: TRBJ1-1
d_gene: .

CDR3nt: TGTGCCTGGAGTACACCCAGGGCGATCTTT
CDR3aa: CAWSTPRAIF
abundance: .
len: 10
v_gene: TRBV30
j_gene: TRBJ1-1
d_gene: .

CDR3nt: TGTGCCAGCAGTTTTATTCAGGGGGCCACAGATACGCAGTATTTT
CDR3aa: CASSFIQGATDTQYF
abundance: few
len: 15
v_gene: TRBV12-3/TRBV12-4
j_gene: TRBJ2-3
d_gene: TRBD1

CDR3nt: .
CDR3aa: CASSQEFASRNSYEQYFGPGTIYF
abundance: .
len: 24
v_gene: TRBV4-2
j_gene: TRBJ1-3
d_gene: .

CDR3nt: TGTGCCAGCAGCAAGGGGGGCGGGAGGGCCAAGGACATTCAGTACTTC
CDR3aa: CASSKGGGRAKDIQYF
abundance: .
len: 16
v_gene: TRBV4-2
j_gene: TRBJ2-4
d_gene: TRBD2

CDR3nt: TGCAGTGCTAGAGCAATTCAGGGTAGTAACTATGGCTACACCTTC
CDR3aa: CSARAIQGSNYGYTF
abundance: many
len: 15
v_gene: TRBV20-1
j_gene: TRBJ1-2
d_gene: .

CDR3nt: TGCGCCAGCAGCCAAGGATTGACAGGAGAGATGGAGACCCAGTACTTC
CDR3aa: CASSQGLTGEMETQYF
abundance: many
len: 16
v_gene: TRBV4-3
j_gene: TRBJ2-5
d_gene: .

CDR3nt: TGCGCCAGCAGCCAAGGGACAGGGAACAATGAGCAGTTCTTC
CDR3aa: CASSQGTGNNEQFF
abundance: .
len: 14
v_gene: TRBV4-1
j_gene: TRBJ2-1
d_gene: TRBD1

CDR3nt: TGTGCCAGCAGTTCGATAAGGGCGCCGAGGGAGCTGTTTTTT
CDR3aa: CASSSIRAPRELFF
abundance: .
len: 14
v_gene: TRBV28
j_gene: TRBJ2-2
d_gene: .

CDR3nt: TGCAGCGTTGAACCAGGGGTCGACTATGGCTACACCTTC
CDR3aa: CSVEPGVDYGYTF
abundance: many
len: 13
v_gene: TRBV29-1
j_gene: TRBJ1-2
d_gene: .

CDR3nt: TGTGCCAGCAGCCCCAGGGACTACCAATACGAGCAGTACTTC
CDR3aa: CASSPRDYQYEQYF
abundance: medium-sized
len: 14
v_gene: TRBV4-2
j_gene: TRBJ2-7
d_gene: TRBD2

CDR3nt: TGCAGCGTTCGGGGAACAGGGAATCAGCCCCAGCATTTT
CDR3aa: CSVRGTGNQPQHF
abundance: few
len: 13
v_gene: TRBV29-1
j_gene: TRBJ1-5
d_gene: .

CDR3nt: TGCAGCGTTCAAGACCAGGGGCTCACTGAAGCTTTCTTT
CDR3aa: CSVQDQGLTEAFF
abundance: many
len: 13
v_gene: TRBV29-1
j_gene: TRBJ1-1
d_gene: .

CDR3nt: TGTGCCAGCAGCCAAGAACAGGGTGGCACCGGGGAGCTGTTTTTT
CDR3aa: CASSQEQGGTGELFF
abundance: medium-sized
len: 15
v_gene: TRBV4-2
j_gene: TRBJ2-2
d_gene: .

CDR3nt: TGCGCCAGCAGCCCGGGACAGTCTAATCAGCCCCAGCATTTT
CDR3aa: CASSPGQSNQPQHF
abundance: many
len: 14
v_gene: TRBV4-3
j_gene: TRBJ1-5
d_gene: TRBD1

CDR3nt: TGTGCCAGCTCACCAGAAGCGGGGGGTAGCAATCAGCCCCAGCATTTT
CDR3aa: CASSPEAGGSNQPQHF
abundance: .
len: 16
v_gene: TRBV18
j_gene: TRBJ1-5
d_gene: .

CDR3nt: TGCAGCAGTTACGAGGTAGCCCATCCCCCGGAGACCCAGTACTTC
CDR3aa: CSSYEVAHPPETQYF
abundance: .
len: 15
v_gene: TRBV29-1
j_gene: TRBJ2-5
d_gene: .

CDR3nt: TGCGCCAGCAGCCAAGGGGCTACGGGCAGGGGATGGGTTGAGCAGTTCTTC
CDR3aa: CASSQGATGRGWVEQFF
abundance: many
len: 17
v_gene: TRBV4-3
j_gene: TRBJ2-1
d_gene: .

CDR3nt: TGCGCCAGCAGCCAGGAGTCTAGCGGGAGAACCTACGAGCAGTACTTC
CDR3aa: CASSQESSGRTYEQYF
abundance: medium-sized
len: 16
v_gene: TRBV4-3
j_gene: TRBJ2-7
d_gene: TRBD2

CDR3nt: TGCGCCAGCAGCCAAGATTGGGGGAAACGTGCAACTAATGAAAAACTGTTTTTT
CDR3aa: CASSQDWGKRATNEKLFF
abundance: few
len: 18
v_gene: TRBV4-3
j_gene: TRBJ1-4
d_gene: .

CDR3nt: TGCAGTGCTAGCCGGGACGGCTTGAACACTGAAGCTTTCTTT
CDR3aa: CSASRDGLNTEAFF
abundance: few
len: 14
v_gene: TRBV20-1
j_gene: TRBJ1-1
d_gene: .

CDR3nt: TGCGCCAGCAGCCAAGTGCCGGCAGGGCGTCATGGCTACACCTTC
CDR3aa: CASSQVPAGRHGYTF
abundance: medium-sized
len: 15
v_gene: TRBV4-3
j_gene: TRBJ1-2
d_gene: .

CDR3nt: TGTGCCAGCAGTTACCCCCATTGGGGCAGCTCCTACGAGCAGTACTTC
CDR3aa: CASSYPHWGSSYEQYF
abundance: medium-sized
len: 16
v_gene: TRBV6-2/TRBV6-3
j_gene: TRBJ2-7
d_gene: .

CDR3nt: TGCGCCAGCAGCCAAGATGCCCCGGGACTAGGAAACAATGAGCAGTTCTTC
CDR3aa: CASSQDAPGLGNNEQFF
abundance: many
len: 17
v_gene: TRBV4-3
j_gene: TRBJ2-1
d_gene: TRBD2

CDR3nt: TGCGCCAGCAGCCGAACGACAGAACACATTCAGTACTTC
CDR3aa: CASSRTTEHIQYF
abundance: medium-sized
len: 13
v_gene: TRBV4-3
j_gene: TRBJ2-4
d_gene: .

CDR3nt: TGCAGCGTGGGGACAGGGGGCGAAGATACGCAGTATTTT
CDR3aa: CSVGTGGEDTQYF
abundance: medium-sized
len: 13
v_gene: TRBV29-1
j_gene: TRBJ2-3
d_gene: TRBD1

CDR3nt: TGCAGTGCAGATGGACAGGGGGCGAGGGAGCAGTACTTC
CDR3aa: CSADGQGAREQYF
abundance: many
len: 13
v_gene: TRBV20-1
j_gene: TRBJ2-7
d_gene: TRBD1

CDR3nt: TGTGCTAGTGGTTTGGGAATTGGGGGGGTACCTGGAGAGACCCAGTACTTC
CDR3aa: CASGLGIGGVPGETQYF
abundance: .
len: 17
v_gene: TRBV12-5
j_gene: TRBJ2-5
d_gene: TRBD2

CDR3nt: TGTGCCAGCGCAATAAGACAGAACCAAGAGACCCAGTACTTC
CDR3aa: CASAIRQNQETQYF
abundance: medium-sized
len: 14
v_gene: TRBV12-3/TRBV12-4
j_gene: TRBJ2-5
d_gene: .

CDR3nt: TGTGCCAGCTCATCCAGGGGGCAGTTCTCCTACAATGAGCAGTTCTTC
CDR3aa: CASSSRGQFSYNEQFF
abundance: .
len: 16
v_gene: TRBV18
j_gene: TRBJ2-1
d_gene: TRBD1

CDR3nt: TGTGCCAGCTCACTTGGGACGAACGAGCAGTACTTC
CDR3aa: CASSLGTNEQYF
abundance: medium-sized
len: 12
v_gene: TRBV18
j_gene: TRBJ2-7
d_gene: .

CDR3nt: TGTGCTAGTGGTTTGGCCCGCACCGCTCCCGATTTAGCGGGACTTCCGTTAGAGCAGTACTTC
CDR3aa: CASGLARTAPDLAGLPLEQYF
abundance: once
len: 21
v_gene: TRBV12-5
j_gene: TRBJ2-7
d_gene: TRBD2

CDR3nt: TGCAGCGTTCTCAGGCCACCGGGACTAGGAGACAATGAGCAGTTCTTC
CDR3aa: CSVLRPPGLGDNEQFF
abundance: many
len: 16
v_gene: TRBV29-1
j_gene: TRBJ2-1
d_gene: TRBD2

CDR3nt: TGTGCCAGCAGTTTTCGAGCTAGGGAAGAGGAAAAACTGTTTTTT
CDR3aa: CASSFRAREEEKLFF
abundance: .
len: 15
v_gene: TRBV12-3/TRBV12-4
j_gene: TRBJ1-4
d_gene: .

CDR3nt: TGCGCCAGCAGCCAAGACCCAGGGGGCTCAAGCTCTGGAAACACCATATATTTT
CDR3aa: CASSQDPGGSSSGNTIYF
abundance: .
len: 18
v_gene: TRBV4-3
j_gene: TRBJ1-3
d_gene: TRBD1

CDR3nt: TGTGCCAGCAGCCCATGGACTAGCGGGAGCTACGAGCAGTACTTC
CDR3aa: CASSPWTSGSYEQYF
abundance: many
len: 15
v_gene: TRBV7-9
j_gene: TRBJ2-7
d_gene: TRBD2

CDR3nt: TGTGCCAGCAGTCAAAACAGGGTGCGGGAGACCCAGTACTTC
CDR3aa: CASSQNRVRETQYF
abundance: medium-sized
len: 14
v_gene: TRBV12-3/TRBV12-4
j_gene: TRBJ2-5
d_gene: .

CDR3nt: TGTGCCAGCAGCTTTCGACAGGGAACTACCTACGAGCAGTACTTC
CDR3aa: CASSFRQGTTYEQYF
abundance: many
len: 15
v_gene: TRBV7-8
j_gene: TRBJ2-7
d_gene: TRBD1

CDR3nt: TGCAGTGCTAGATCGGTTTGGAGCTCCTACAATGAGCTGTTTTTT
CDR3aa: CSARSVWSSYNELFF
abundance: .
len: 15
v_gene: TRBV20-1
j_gene: TRBJ2-2
d_gene: .

CDR3nt: TGTGCCAGCAGCCAAGACCGGGGAGGGGGAGTTGACGAGCAGTACTTC
CDR3aa: CASSQDRGGGVDEQYF
abundance: medium-sized
len: 16
v_gene: TRBV4-2
j_gene: TRBJ2-7
d_gene: .

CDR3nt: TGCAGCGTTGAGGGGACAGGGGATCAAGAGACCCAGTACTTC
CDR3aa: CSVEGTGDQETQYF
abundance: medium-sized
len: 14
v_gene: TRBV29-1
j_gene: TRBJ2-5
d_gene: TRBD1

CDR3nt: TGCAGCGGATGGGGGACTGAAGCTTTCTTT
CDR3aa: CSGWGTEAFF
abundance: many
len: 10
v_gene: TRBV29-1
j_gene: TRBJ1-1
d_gene: .

CDR3nt: TGTGCCAGCAGTCATCAGCGGGAGTTGGATGAGCAGTTCTTC
CDR3aa: CASSHQRELDEQFF
abundance: few
len: 14
v_gene: TRBV6-2/TRBV6-3
j_gene: TRBJ2-1
d_gene: TRBD2

CDR3nt: TGCAGTGCTTTTCGGACCGGGCGGAACGAGCAGTACTTC
CDR3aa: CSAFRTGRNEQYF
abundance: .
len: 13
v_gene: TRBV20-1
j_gene: TRBJ2-7
d_gene: .

CDR3nt: TGCGCCAGCAGCCAAGATTGGCGGGGGGCATACAATGAGCAGTTCTTC
CDR3aa: CASSQDWRGAYNEQFF
abundance: many
len: 16
v_gene: TRBV4-3
j_gene: TRBJ2-1
d_gene: TRBD2

CDR3nt: TGCGCCAGCAGCTTCCGCGGGAGCATGCGGGTCTACAATGAGCAGTTCTTC
CDR3aa: CASSFRGSMRVYNEQFF
abundance: medium-sized
len: 17
v_gene: TRBV4-3
j_gene: TRBJ2-1
d_gene: TRBD2

CDR3nt: TGCAGTGCTAGTCGACCCCGCGGTCAGCGGGAAGTGGCAGATACGCAGTATTTT
CDR3aa: CSASRPRGQREVADTQYF
abundance: many
len: 18
v_gene: TRBV20-1
j_gene: TRBJ2-3
d_gene: TRBD2

CDR3nt: TGTGCCAGCAGCGACCAGGGAATTGGCTCCTACGAGCAGTACTTC
CDR3aa: CASSDQGIGSYEQYF
abundance: many
len: 15
v_gene: TRBV4-2
j_gene: TRBJ2-7
d_gene: .

CDR3nt: TGTGCCAGCTCACCACTTCCGAACACAGATACGCAGTTCTTC
CDR3aa: CASSPLPNTDTQFF
abundance: .
len: 14
v_gene: TRBV18
j_gene: TRBJ2-1
d_gene: .

CDR3nt: TGCAGCGTTGCCCCCCGGAGGGGGCGTGCCTACAATGAGCAGTTCTTC
CDR3aa: CSVAPRRGRAYNEQFF
abundance: medium-sized
len: 16
v_gene: TRBV29-1
j_gene: TRBJ2-1
d_gene: .

CDR3nt: TGCGCCAGCAAGATTACAGGGGGTACAGATTCACCCCTCCACTTT
CDR3aa: CASKITGGTDSPLHF
abundance: many
len: 15
v_gene: TRBV5-1
j_gene: TRBJ1-6
d_gene: TRBD1

CDR3nt: TGCGCCAGCAGCCGACTGACTAGCGGGAATATACTTAGCACAGATACGCAGTATTTT
CDR3aa: CASSRLTSGNILSTDTQYF
abundance: many
len: 19
v_gene: TRBV4-3
j_gene: TRBJ2-3
d_gene: TRBD2

CDR3nt: TGTGCCATGGAGGGAGCGGGTAACGAGCAGTTCTTC
CDR3aa: CAMEGAGNEQFF
abundance: .
len: 12
v_gene: TRBV30
j_gene: TRBJ2-1
d_gene: .

CDR3nt: TGTGCCAGCTCACCGGGCTACGGGAACACTGAAGCTTTCTTT
CDR3aa: CASSPGYGNTEAFF
abundance: .
len: 14
v_gene: TRBV18
j_gene: TRBJ1-1
d_gene: .

CDR3nt: TGCGCCAGCAGCCAAGGGCGGGGACAGGGGGCTGAAAAACTGTTTTTT
CDR3aa: CASSQGRGQGAEKLFF
abundance: many
len: 16
v_gene: TRBV4-3
j_gene: TRBJ1-4
d_gene: TRBD1